The T cell receptor beta chain under discussion was sequenced for a study of T cells in narcolepsy (dated by TCRdb to the late 2010s). With respect to the entire study: Patients with narcolepsy type 1 or type 2 (NT1, NT2) were enrolled in the study together with healthy control donors. The study used TCR Vbeta sequencing to track clonotypes in blood and CSF while looking for autoreactive T cells in narcolepsy patients that target self-antigens of hypocretin neurons (hypocretin, TRIB2). Results and caveats for the whole study, not just this receptor: Some blood memory CD4+ repertoires from patients and controls contained no sequences matching autoreactive T cell clones. In plots comparing CSF and blood CD4+ T cell clonotypes from the same patient, HCRT-specific and TRIB2-specific autoreactive clonotypes were highlighted. Numbers of sequenced blood memory CD4+ clonotypes were comparable, averaging about 39,494 in patients and 30,000 to 35,000 in controls. According to the report, autoreactive clonotypes were detected serially in the blood of the same patients and of different patients, but not in healthy controls.

CDR1 is given as MNHEY and CDR2 as SMNVEV, both from the germline V gene (reference sequence). CDR3 length: 13 amino acids, cysteine to phenylalanine. The CDR3 DNA has 39 bases and is translated from base 1. Trimming costs V 7 bases and J 0 bases, and their ends lie 4 bases apart. For TCR Vbeta sequencing, memory CD4+ T cells were sorted ex vivo from the peripheral blood of both healthy controls and narcolepsy patients. A word on this clone: Its antigen specificity is not known. No base qualities exist here, and no much larger clone lies one base off it.

The library was generated by the immunoSEQ multiplex PCR assay. This immuneACCESS table, as held by TCRdb, lists in-frame sequences with V and J called but not all clones. Of the missing ones, under half trace to an unresolved V gene in checked studies; the others have no known cause. Counted in this sample were about 30,000 clones; about 85% of them appeared once. The ten most abundant clones make up more than 0.9% of the sample. Here the chain combines TRBV27 and TRBJ1-6, with an unclear D gene assignment. The TCR originated in a human donor with narcolepsy. Material: CD45RA- memory CD4+ T cells from PBMCs. What the cell subset or site label conveys for this sample: memory T cells sorted ex vivo from peripheral blood. The CDR3 sequence is CASKSSYNSPLHF. In nucleotide form, the sequence is TGTGCCAGCAAAAGCTCCTATAATTCACCCCTCCACTTT.